The 8 T cell receptor beta chains reported below all come from one sample, sequenced in a study of blood T cell repertoires in COVID-19. Data came from immunoSEQ multiplex PCR; TCRdb stores just in-frame clones and leaves some out. This sample yields around 250,000 clones, of which approximately 78% are seen a single time; roughly 3.4% belongs to the top ten. The source material was peripheral blood. These receptors all come from a young woman with acute or convalescent COVID-19.

V gene TRBV15 combines with J gene TRBJ2-1, with TRBD1 identical over 7 bases. Germline values: CDR1 LNHNV, CDR2 YYDKDF (reference sequence). Trimming at V came to 5 bases and at J to 1 base, leaving 8 bases not matched to a gene. The CDR3 extends over 16 amino acids. The CDR3 sequence is CATSGLDRVSYNEQFF. The CDR3 region has the DNA TGTGCCACCAGCGGTTTAGACAGGGTATCCTACAATGAGCAGTTCTTC.

V gene TRBV12-5 combines with J gene TRBJ2-5; 7 nucleotides agree with TRBD2. Per germline, CDR1 LGHNT and CDR2 FRNRAP. CDR3 length equals 18 residues. V lost 0 bases to trimming and J lost 5 bases; unmatched junction nucleotides: 15. CDR3: CASGLVPPLAPGWETQYF. Here the CDR3 DNA reads TGTGCTAGTGGTTTGGTACCGCCACTAGCGCCCGGGTGGGAGACCCAGTACTTC. Full variable domain (rest looked up from reference TRBV12-5 and TRBJ2-5): DARVTQTPRHKVTEMGQEVTMRCQPILGHNTVFWYRQTMMQGLELLAYFRNRAPLDDSGMPKDRFSAEMPDATLATLKIQPSEPRDSAVYFCASGLVPPLAPGWETQYFGPGTRLLVL.

This clone appeared a single time. The chain carries TRBV5-1 and TRBJ1-1; D not resolved. This CDR3 is 11 amino acids long. Germline V gene lookup returns CDR1 SGHRS and CDR2 YFSETQ. The CDR3 coding sequence is TGCGCGAGTCGGGAGAACACTGAAGCTTTCTTT. This encodes CASRENTEAFF.

In its sample, this clone was seen once. This rearrangement joins TRBV6-5 to TRBJ1-1, with D possibly being TRBD1 (6 bases). V was cut by 0 bases and J by 2 bases, with 13 bases left in between. Germline V gene data show CDR1 as MNHEY and CDR2 as SVGAGI. This CDR3 region has 16 residues. This CDR3 reads CASSYSIGGGNTEAFF. CDR3 bases: TGTGCCAGCAGTTACTCGATCGGGGGGGGCAACACTGAAGCTTTCTTT.

This chain joins TRBV7-9 and TRBJ1-3; possible D gene TRBD1, 5 bases. The germline V and J ends were trimmed by 6 bases and 0 bases, with 9 bases remaining between them. CDR3 length: 14 amino acids. The germline V gene has CDR1 SEHNR and CDR2 FQNEAQ (reference sequence). CDR3 nucleotide sequence: TGTGCCAGCAGGAGGGGAGGCTCTGGAAACACCATATATTTT. Translation: CASRRGGSGNTIYF. Variable domain in full (rest from reference TRBV7-9 and TRBJ1-3): DTGVSQNPRHKITKRGQNVTFRCDPISEHNRLYWYRQTLGQGPEFLTYFQNEAQLEKSRLLSDRFSAERPKGSFSTLEIQRTEQGDSAMYLCASRRGGSGNTIYFGEGSWLTVV.

The genes are TRBV2 and TRBJ2-7, with D possibly TRBD2 on 6 matching bases. The CDR3 loop spans 16 amino acids. The ends were cut back, 7 bases at V and 3 bases at J, with 22 bases in the middle. CDR1 and CDR2 from the germline V gene are SNHLY and FYNNEI. The CDR3 is CASKGTLAGAVYEQYF. Written as DNA, the CDR3 is TGTGCCAGCAAGGGGACTCTCGCCGGAGCTGTCTACGAGCAGTACTTC.

This clone was seen only a few times. The CDR3 here is CARSLGQGFFYEQYF. The CDR3 nucleotides read TGTGCCAGAAGCTTGGGACAGGGGTTTTTTTACGAGCAGTACTTC. This chain uses TRBV5-3 with TRBJ2-7; 8 nucleotides agree with TRBD1. TRBV5-3 is sorted into the ORF group, with uncertain function. J lost 4 bases, V lost 0 bases, and 6 bases had no gene match. The CDR3 is made up of 15 amino acids.

This clone was recorded once. The J gene is TRBJ2-7, the V gene TRBV11-2, with a possible D match to TRBD1 (5 bases). The CDR3 length is 17 residues. Trimming took 2 bases from V and 5 from J, leaving 22 bases between them. The germline V gene has CDR1 SGHAT and CDR2 FQNNGV. The CDR3 sequence: CASSLPLYRGKLHEQYF. The CDR3 DNA follows: TGTGCCAGCAGCTTACCCCTCTATAGGGGTAAGCTCCACGAGCAGTACTTC.